Below, one TCR beta chain is given with its context. This clone was counted only a few times. Its antigen is not yet known. Per-base quality was not reported, and no clone a single base away is much larger than it. The cohort comprised some 700 healthy bone marrow donors. At the time of sampling, every cohort member was nominally healthy, though immune exposures that went unrecorded were likely present. CMV serostatus was recorded as positive for some 300 and negative for about 55% of the 666 cohort members, whereas no CMV serostatus was recorded for the donor in question. A peripheral blood sample was collected from each donor, and TCR beta sequencing was performed on peripheral blood mononuclear cells. Genomic DNA extraction from the blood cell samples was performed with the Qiagen DNeasy Blood Extraction Kit. The data belong to a study of cytomegalovirus exposure and HLA in healthy donors (dated by TCRdb to the late 2010s). Regarding the study in general: An earlier analysis of some 600 of the donors reported approximately 260 Gb of sequence data and around 120 million unique TCR beta sequences obtained from about 179 million T cells. About 300 gigabases of sequencing data and tens of millions of unique TCR sequences were included in an early release covering roughly 700 HLA-typed donors. Of the roughly 430 genotyped donors, around 81% fell in the genetic ancestry cluster associated with self-reported Caucasian donors. The aim of the study was to test whether cataloging public T cell receptors could identify signatures of past pathogen exposure. The study used immunosequencing to profile the T cell repertoires of approximately 650 subjects and linked those repertoires to cytomegalovirus serostatus. A separate validation cohort of approximately 130 different subjects was used in addition to the roughly 700-subject first cohort. The study combined high-throughput TCR immunosequencing, statistical association of individual TCRs with disease status, and machine learning to predict cytomegalovirus infection status. A later analysis re-analyzed previously published TCR beta repertoires from 550 to 700 donors and added high-resolution HLA genotyping to study TCR occurrence patterns. Rather than using new phenotypic data, the later analysis identified candidate immune exposures from TCR beta sequences and from how often those sequences occurred across donors. In an earlier analysis of roughly 580 of the donors, high-throughput TCR beta sequencing was used to judge whether each TCR beta V gene segment behaved as functional or pseudogenic. Donor age, sex, ethnicity and CMV serostatus were compiled alongside the repertoire data. A later genetic analysis took genome-wide SNP genotypes for about three fifths of the roughly 700 donors and used that subset as a discovery cohort. Every repertoire in the discovery cohort had been generated on one and the same sequencing platform. Both class I and class II loci were covered by HLA typing, at four-digit resolution. The number of donors typed differed by locus, with about 629-640 for A, B, C, DRB1 and DQB1, roughly 550 for DQA1, about 610 for DPA1, and around 450 for DPB1. Roughly 5 DR-DQ haplotypes were handled as single units for association and clustering because linkage in the cohort was strong. Across under 500 genotyped donors of the cohort, an average of approximately 240,000 unique TCR beta nucleotide sequences per donor were sequenced, and approximately 17% of those sequences were non-productive.

At the junction V is shortened by 4 bases and J by 7 bases, with 15 bases in between. Reading from cysteine to phenylalanine, the CDR3 counts 15 amino acids. Just CDR3 DNA is preserved here, 45 bases in frame from base 1. According to the germline V gene, CDR1 reads SGDLS and CDR2 reads YYNGEE. Study-wide findings and limitations: In both the original and validation cohorts, the classifier was reported to diagnose cytomegalovirus status with high specificity and sensitivity. The 87-base-pair reads could not distinguish some IMGT-functional V segments, including TRBV6-2 and TRBV6-3, so those segments were excluded. HLA typing was unavailable for some donors at each locus, so association tests used only the typed subset. V-gene and J-gene trimming of TCR beta chains was associated with a missense DCLRE1C variant in a later genetic analysis, and the association was replicated in an independent cohort. CMV serostatus was the only immune exposure information available for the cohort. According to a later analysis, most CMV-associated TCR beta chains appeared to be HLA-restricted, and the HLA associations seemed to be driven largely by CMV exposure. According to a later analysis, parvovirus B19, influenza, CMV and Epstein-Barr virus appeared linked to several top co-occurrence clusters. Presence/absence analyses assumed roughly uniform sequencing depth across donors, an assumption that may not hold. A further reported finding was that TCR beta sequences accurately predicted the HLA-A and HLA-B alleles for most subjects in the first cohort. Most TCR sequences were seen in very few donors, while some public TCRs were found in many individuals. Because counts were too low, 15 to 20 rarely observed V segments, including chromosome 9 orphons, were left out of the earlier analysis of some 640 of the donors. A later analysis found that TCR association rates varied across HLA loci, with DRB1 alleles showing the most associated TCRs and HLA-C alleles the fewest. This cohort had only TCR beta chains sequenced, and the lack of alpha or paired-chain data limited which features could be detected. A total of fewer than 200 TCR beta chains were listed by the study as associated with cytomegalovirus. It was suggested by the authors that the approach could potentially be generalized to other disease states and immunological phenotypes. The sequencing pipeline was judged likely to have produced a cluster of highly shared sequence variants as a technical artifact. Correlated functional status among segregating V segments might be attributable to linkage disequilibrium, but an unknown experimental factor could not be ruled out. In a later analysis, HLA-associated TCR beta chains showed more clonal expansion and lower generation probabilities than non-associated chains that were equally common. In a later genetic analysis, fewer N-insertions in productive TCRs were reported among donors in an Asian-associated ancestry cluster than the approximately 710-donor mean. A later analysis associated 16,951 TCR beta sequences with specific HLA alleles at a false discovery rate of 0.05. In an earlier analysis of approximately 590 of the donors, most TCR beta V segments were observed in productive rearrangements about 87% or about 30% of the time, broadly matching IMGT annotations. Assigning TCR associations to individual alleles was difficult when HLA alleles, especially DR and DQ, strongly co-occurred. In vitro tests confirmed that three of the cytomegalovirus-associated TCR beta chains recognize cytomegalovirus antigens.

Libraries were prepared through the immunoSEQ multiplex PCR assay. The multiplex PCR relied on a mix of 60 forward primers for TCR Vbeta segments and 13 reverse primers for TCR Jbeta segments. The CDR3 region of rearranged TCR beta genes was amplified from genomic DNA by a multiplex PCR assay. The amplified TCR beta libraries were sequenced on the Illumina HiSeq System as 87-base-pair reads. On the study's bioinformatics: A later analysis tallied tens of millions of unique TCR beta chains across the approximately 670 repertoires, and about 12 million of those chains were shared by two or more donors. To remove PCR and sequencing errors, raw reads were error-corrected and collapsed into unique sequences using a nearest-neighbor algorithm that merged closely related sequences. Alignment of CDR3 sequences to IMGT reference sequences was used to assign V, D and J gene segments. For a sequence to be retained, a match of at least six nucleotides was required to both a V gene segment and a J gene segment. A rearrangement counted as productive if the CDR3 had no stop codons and remained in frame with V and J, and every other rearrangement counted as non-productive. Following IMGT convention, CDR3 was defined as the stretch from the second conserved V-encoded cysteine up to the conserved J-encoded phenylalanine. In an earlier analysis of 500 to 650 of the donors, sequences lacking an unambiguous match to a single V gene segment were excluded. An earlier analysis of 500 to 600 of the donors classified V segments as functional when productive rearrangements were above 56.7% and as segregating when the standard deviation between donors was above 5%. A statistical classification framework was developed to diagnose cytomegalovirus status using the catalog of TCR beta chain sequences. V and J gene assignment, in a later analysis, came from comparing TCR nucleotide sequences with IMGT/GENE-DB human TR gene sequences. Using the TCRdist pipeline, a later analysis assigned CDR3 sequences along with most-parsimonious VDJ recombination scenarios. In a later analysis, every TCR beta chain was defined by the combination of its CDR3 amino acid sequence and its V-gene family, and reads without a unique V-gene family were dropped. In a later analysis, approximately 590 highly shared, low-generation-probability nucleotide sequences were removed to address suspected cross-contamination and a sequencing artifact. In a later analysis, a clonal expansion index for each public chain was calculated from normalized within-repertoire ranks of inferred template counts. In a later analysis, generation probabilities were computed with a VDJ recombination model fitted to out-of-frame rearrangements, and the resulting probabilities were checked against IGoR. In a later analysis, hypergeometric tests were used to score TCR-TCR, TCR-HLA and TCR-CMV co-occurrence, with a repertoire-size bias correction applied to TCR pairs. A later analysis estimated false discovery rates by permuting HLA or CMV assignments 20 times. In a later analysis, co-occurring TCRs were grouped using DBSCAN, and TCRdist sequence similarity was added for clustering within HLA-allele-positive subsets. Co-occurrence clustering excluded repertoires with fewer than 30,000 or more than 120,000 public chains, plus five with anomalous nucleotide sharing. The source is immuneACCESS, and TCRdb retained only in-frame sequences with V and J called. Part of the clones is not carried over; for the studies checked, unresolved V genes explain less than half of this, and the remainder is unexplained. V, J and clone size are those of that table, while D and trimming were read from the DNA. The sample table contains more than 85,000 clones; only one count was recorded for around 63% of them. The ten largest clones represent under 5.5% of the sample.

The sequencing input was PBMCs. This receptor was identified in a human donor in good health. The chain joins TRBV9 to TRBJ1-6, and perhaps TRBD1 as D gene, on 5 matching bases. The DNA is TGTGCCAGCAGCCCTTCGGGACTGACGAATTCACCCCTCCACTTT. It translates to CASSPSGLTNSPLHF.